This TCR beta chain was documented in a study of blood T cell repertoires in COVID-19. Study background: PBMCs, B-cell-depleted T cells, or T cells were the source of the cDNA or gDNA that made up the material.

This clone appeared once. The CDR3 loop spans 13 amino acids. CDR1 SGHTA and CDR2 FQGNSA come from the germline V gene. The V gene lost 1 base and the J gene lost 5 bases, with 8 bases spanning the gap. Source study methods: Amplification of reference gene primers was used by the study to estimate nucleated cell counts. TCRdb keeps only in-frame clones here, not all; method: immunoSEQ multiplex PCR. V and J calls and clone size are copied from that table; D and trimming were computed from the DNA. The table shows about 50,000 clones, with more than 85% occurring only once. The source of this sequence is a man aged 45-65 years with active COVID-19. What was sequenced was peripheral blood. The chain recombines TRBV7-2 with TRBJ1-1; unclear D gene. The CDR3 bases are TGTGCCAGCAGCTTAGTTGTAGTTACTGAAGCTTTCTTT. Its translation is CASSLVVVTEAFF.